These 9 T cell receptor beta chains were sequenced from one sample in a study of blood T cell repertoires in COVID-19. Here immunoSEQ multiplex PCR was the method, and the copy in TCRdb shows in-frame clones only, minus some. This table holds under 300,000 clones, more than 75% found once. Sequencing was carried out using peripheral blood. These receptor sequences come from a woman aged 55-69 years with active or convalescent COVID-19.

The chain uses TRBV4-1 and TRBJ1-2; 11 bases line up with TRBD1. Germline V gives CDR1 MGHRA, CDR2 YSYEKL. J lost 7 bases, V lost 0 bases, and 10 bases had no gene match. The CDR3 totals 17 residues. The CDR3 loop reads CASSQDLRTGGFSGYTF. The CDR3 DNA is TGCGCCAGCAGCCAAGATCTCAGGACAGGGGGCTTTTCTGGCTACACCTTC.

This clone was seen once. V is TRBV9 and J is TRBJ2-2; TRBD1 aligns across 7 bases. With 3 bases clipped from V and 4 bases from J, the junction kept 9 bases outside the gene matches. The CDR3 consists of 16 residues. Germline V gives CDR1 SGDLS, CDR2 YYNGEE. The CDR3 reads CASSGLQGLGTGELFF. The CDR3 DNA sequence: TGTGCCAGCAGCGGGTTACAGGGGTTGGGCACCGGGGAGCTGTTTTTT.

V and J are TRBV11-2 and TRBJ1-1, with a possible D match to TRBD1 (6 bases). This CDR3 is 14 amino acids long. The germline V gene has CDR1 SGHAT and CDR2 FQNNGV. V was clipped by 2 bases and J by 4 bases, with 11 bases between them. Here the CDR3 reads CASSLRQEATEAFF. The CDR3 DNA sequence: TGTGCCAGCAGCTTAAGACAGGAGGCCACTGAAGCTTTCTTT.

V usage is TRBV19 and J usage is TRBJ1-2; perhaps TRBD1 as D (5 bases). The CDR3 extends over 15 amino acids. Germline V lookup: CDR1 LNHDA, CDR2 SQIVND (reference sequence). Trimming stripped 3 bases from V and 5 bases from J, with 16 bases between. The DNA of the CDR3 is TGTGCCAGTAGTATTACTCAGGGTCCCCCATATGGCTACACCTTC. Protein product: CASSITQGPPYGYTF.

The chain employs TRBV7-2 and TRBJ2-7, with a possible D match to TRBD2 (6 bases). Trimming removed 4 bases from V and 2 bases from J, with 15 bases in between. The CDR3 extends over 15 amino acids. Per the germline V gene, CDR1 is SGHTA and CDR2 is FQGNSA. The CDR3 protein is CASSSTGGTTYEQYF. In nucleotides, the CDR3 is TGTGCCAGCAGCTCCACCGGCGGGACCACCTACGAGCAGTACTTC.

CDR3 DNA: TGTGCCAGCAGCCTGGGTATTAGCGGGGGCACAGATACGCAGTATTTT. It yields the protein CASSLGISGGTDTQYF. J is TRBJ2-3 and V is TRBV7-6; 8 bases align to TRBD2. Germline trimming cut 5 bases from V and 1 base from J; bases unmatched to any gene: 8. CDR1 is SGHVS and CDR2 is FNYEAQ in the germline V gene. The CDR3 contains 16 residues.

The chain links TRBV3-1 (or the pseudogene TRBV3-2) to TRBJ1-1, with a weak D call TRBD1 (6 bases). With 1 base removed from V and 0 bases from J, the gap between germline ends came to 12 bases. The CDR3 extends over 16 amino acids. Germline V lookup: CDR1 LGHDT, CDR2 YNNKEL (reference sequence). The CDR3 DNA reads TGTGCCAGCAGCCAAGGCCACAGGGACCTGAACACTGAAGCTTTCTTT. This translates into CASSQGHRDLNTEAFF.

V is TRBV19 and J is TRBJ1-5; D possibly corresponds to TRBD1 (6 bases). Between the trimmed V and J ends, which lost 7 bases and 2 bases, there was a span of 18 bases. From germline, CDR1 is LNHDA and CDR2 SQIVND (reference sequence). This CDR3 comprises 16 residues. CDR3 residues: CASTPGGGRGNQPQHF. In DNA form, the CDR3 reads TGTGCCAGTACCCCAGGTGGGGGCCGGGGCAATCAGCCCCAGCATTTT.

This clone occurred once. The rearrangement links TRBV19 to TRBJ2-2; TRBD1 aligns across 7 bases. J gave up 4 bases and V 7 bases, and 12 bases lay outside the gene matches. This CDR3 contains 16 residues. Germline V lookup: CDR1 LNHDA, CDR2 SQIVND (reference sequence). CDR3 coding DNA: TGTGCCAGTACCAAAAGGGACAGTCAACCCACCGGGGAGCTGTTTTTT. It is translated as CASTKRDSQPTGELFF. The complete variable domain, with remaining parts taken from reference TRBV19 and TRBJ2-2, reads DGGITQSPKYLFRKEGQNVTLSCEQNLNHDAMYWYRQDPGQGLRLIYYSQIVNDFQKGDIAEGYSVSREKKESFPLTVTSAQKNPTAFYLCASTKRDSQPTGELFFGEGSRLTVL.